This is a list of T cell receptor beta chains from one sample in a study of metastatic and nonmetastatic thyroid tumors. TCRdb re-analyzed the PCR reads through MiXCR. Here the sample spans 15,000 to 20,000 clones, around a quarter being singletons. Source material: tumor tissue. Source of these receptors: a female donor with papillary thyroid cancer or a benign thyroid nodule (not recorded which). Some clones in this sample may be carry-over from other donors' samples. The CDR3 runs from the conserved cysteine through the conserved F or W. The D gene is left open where the match is weak. Clone sizes are given selectively: once, few, many, or a class where the clone is expanded.

NA	TRBJ1-4	TRBV4-1	TRBD1	CASSQAEQGATNEKLFF	TGCGCCAGCAGCCAAGCCGAGCAGGGGGCAACTAATGAAAAACTGTTTTTT
many	TRBJ2-3	TRBV28	TRBD2	CASTTPLGGGSGTDTQYF	TGTGCCAGCACCACACCCTTAGGCGGGGGGTCGGGCACAGATACGCAGTATTTT
NA	TRBJ2-7	TRBV6-1	TRBD1	CASMDRLKVYQQYF	TGTGCCAGCATGGACAGGTTGAAGGTCTATCAGCAGTACTTC
NA	TRBJ2-7	TRBV20-1	NA	CSSPPASVRYYEQYF	TGCAGTTCTCCGCCCGCTAGCGTGAGGTACTACGAGCAGTACTTC
NA	TRBJ2-7	TRBV20-1	TRBD2	CSAGVLAGVGYEQYF	TGCAGTGCTGGGGTTCTAGCGGGAGTAGGCTACGAGCAGTACTTC
NA	TRBJ1-2	TRBV20-1	TRBD1	CSARDEGQPYSNYGYTF	TGCAGTGCTAGAGATGAGGGACAGCCCTATTCTAACTATGGCTACACCTTC
NA	TRBJ2-1	TRBV5-1	TRBD1	CASSGTGTGCHEQFF	TGCGCCAGCAGCGGGACCGGGACAGGGTGCCACGAGCAGTTCTTC
many	TRBJ1-1	TRBV5-6	NA	CASSLAGEGTEAFF	TGTGCCAGCAGCTTGGCAGGAGAGGGCACTGAAGCTTTCTTT
medium-sized	TRBJ2-7	TRBV6-1	NA	CASSLVRGPYEQYF	TGTGCCAGCAGTTTAGTCAGGGGCCCCTACGAGCAGTACTTC
many	TRBJ2-5	TRBV20-1	NA	CSARDGETQYF	TGCAGTGCTAGAGATGGGGAGACCCAGTACTTC
few	TRBJ1-2	TRBV10-3	NA	CAISFDSNYGYTF	TGTGCCATCAGTTTCGACAGCAACTATGGCTACACCTTC
many	TRBJ1-2	TRBV20-1	TRBD1	CSADGQGGGYTF	TGCAGTGCAGACGGACAGGGAGGGGGCTACACCTTC
NA	TRBJ2-7	TRBV4-1	NA	CASSTRDDSYEQYF	TGCGCCAGCAGCACCCGGGACGACTCCTACGAGCAGTACTTC
many	TRBJ1-1	TRBV7-9	NA	CASKRQETEAFF	TGTGCCAGCAAGAGACAGGAGACTGAAGCTTTCTTT
many	TRBJ2-5	TRBV2	NA	CATREETQYF	TGTGCCACCAGGGAAGAGACCCAGTACTTC
NA	TRBJ1-1	TRBV7-2	NA	CASSRQMNTEAFF	TGTGCCAGCAGTCGACAGATGAACACTGAAGCTTTCTTT
many	TRBJ2-3	TRBV4-2	TRBD1	CASSEWTGGESDTQYF	TGTGCCAGCAGCGAATGGACAGGGGGCGAGTCAGATACGCAGTATTTT
few	TRBJ2-3	TRBV6-1	TRBD2	CASSRSGGSTDTQYF	TGTGCCAGCAGCCGGAGCGGGGGAAGCACAGATACGCAGTATTTT
NA	TRBJ1-6	TRBV7-8	NA	CASSLASNSPLHF	TGTGCCAGCAGCTTAGCATCTAATTCACCCCTCCACTTT
NA	TRBJ2-6	TRBV7-8	TRBD2	CASSLGTRAYSGANVLTF	TGTGCCAGCAGCTTAGGGACTAGAGCCTACTCTGGGGCCAACGTCCTGACTTTC
NA	TRBJ2-7	TRBV11-2	NA	CASSPTTRVEQYF	TGTGCCAGCAGCCCTACTACTAGAGTCGAGCAGTACTTC
NA	TRBJ1-1	TRBV18	NA	CASSPDWGTEAFF	TGTGCCAGCTCACCAGACTGGGGCACTGAAGCTTTCTTT
NA	TRBJ1-1	TRBV4-3	TRBD1	CASRQGRGTEAFF	TGCGCCAGCAGACAGGGGAGGGGGACTGAAGCTTTCTTT
medium-sized	TRBJ1-6	TRBV4-3	NA	CASSQEFRVAGHSPLHF	TGCGCCAGCAGCCAAGAATTTCGAGTAGCGGGGCATTCACCCCTCCACTTT
many	TRBJ2-1	TRBV11-1	NA	CASSFALNEQFF	TGTGCCAGCAGCTTCGCACTCAATGAGCAGTTCTTC
NA	TRBJ1-2	TRBV30	NA	CAWSDRLF	TGTGCCTGGAGTGACAGGCTTTTC
NA	TRBJ2-2	TRBV12-3/TRBV12-4	NA	CASSPRRGAGELFF	TGTGCCAGCAGTCCCAGGAGGGGGGCCGGGGAGCTGTTTTTT
many	TRBJ2-1	TRBV18	NA	CASSPKVPVIEQFF	TGTGCCAGCTCACCAAAGGTCCCCGTCATTGAGCAGTTCTTC
NA	TRBJ2-1	TRBV27	TRBD2	CANTGEGRSEQFF	TGTGCCAACACGGGGGAGGGACGAAGTGAGCAGTTCTTC
many	TRBJ1-4	TRBV20-1	TRBD1	CSARDDRVEKLFF	TGCAGTGCTAGAGATGACAGGGTGGAAAAACTGTTTTTT
NA	TRBJ2-3	TRBV11-2	TRBD2	CASSFLAGVDTQYF	TGTGCCAGCAGCTTCCTAGCGGGAGTTGATACGCAGTATTTT
few	TRBJ1-1	TRBV10-3	TRBD1	CAISGQDNTEAFF	TGTGCCATCTCCGGACAGGACAACACTGAAGCTTTCTTT
NA	TRBJ2-7	TRBV5-1	NA	CASSGGSFYEHYF	TGCGCCAGCAGTGGCGGGTCGTTCTACGAGCATTACTTC
few	TRBJ2-2	TRBV12-3/TRBV12-4	TRBD2	CASWGLAGDGGELFF	TGTGCCAGCTGGGGACTAGCGGGAGACGGAGGGGAGCTGTTTTTT
many	TRBJ2-3	TRBV7-2	NA	CASSLSQDTQYF	TGTGCCAGCAGCTTAAGTCAGGATACGCAGTATTTT
few	TRBJ2-3	TRBV15	TRBD2	CATSRGIAGGATDTQYF	TGCGCCACCAGCAGAGGCATCGCGGGAGGGGCCACAGATACGCAGTATTTT
many	TRBJ2-3	TRBV6-4	NA	CASSDSSNADTQYF	TGTGCCAGCAGTGACTCATCTAATGCGGATACGCAGTATTTT
medium-sized	TRBJ1-5	TRBV4-3	NA	CASSQGTGLSNQPQHF	TGCGCCAGCAGCCAGGGCACAGGGCTCAGCAATCAGCCCCAGCATTTT
NA	TRBJ2-5	TRBV10-3	TRBD1	CASTHGHRGQETQYF	TGTGCCAGTACCCATGGGCACAGGGGCCAAGAGACCCAGTACTTC
many	TRBJ2-1	TRBV7-2	TRBD2	CASSGKAGDRRGGYNEQFF	TGTGCCAGCAGCGGAAAAGCGGGAGATAGGAGAGGGGGCTACAATGAGCAGTTCTTC
few	TRBJ2-5	TRBV6-2/TRBV6-3	NA	CASKKQVEETQYF	TGTGCCAGCAAAAAACAGGTGGAAGAGACCCAGTACTTC
NA	TRBJ1-1	TRBV6-1	NA	CASVYTEAFF	TGTGCCAGCGTTTACACTGAAGCTTTCTTT
NA	TRBJ2-3	TRBV11-2	NA	CASSLGLADTQYF	TGTGCCAGCAGCTTAGGACTAGCAGATACGCAGTATTTT
NA	TRBJ1-2	TRBV19	TRBD1	CASSPETGVYGYTF	TGTGCCAGTAGTCCCGAGACAGGGGTCTATGGCTACACCTTC
medium-sized	TRBJ1-2	TRBV7-2	NA	CASSFLGYGYTF	TGTGCCAGCAGCTTCTTAGGTTATGGCTACACCTTC
many	TRBJ2-2	TRBV5-1	TRBD1	CASRRPTTGGNTGELFF	TGCGCCAGCAGACGGCCAACCACAGGGGGGAACACCGGGGAGCTGTTTTTT
many	TRBJ1-3	TRBV9	NA	CASSAGENTIYF	TGTGCCAGCAGCGCCGGGGAAAACACCATATATTTT
once	TRBJ1-1	TRBV3-1	NA	CASGHRARNTEAFF	TGTGCCAGCGGTCACAGGGCGAGGAACACTGAAGCTTTCTTT
NA	TRBJ2-3	TRBV9	NA	CASSEGASVTDTQYF	TGTGCCAGCAGCGAGGGTGCTAGCGTCACAGATACGCAGTATTTT
many	TRBJ2-7	TRBV11-1	NA	CASSQWVGALGNEQYF	TGTGCCAGCAGCCAATGGGTGGGAGCTTTAGGGAACGAGCAGTACTTC
many	TRBJ1-4	TRBV18	NA	CASSPPPFPPEKLFF	TGTGCCAGCTCACCACCGCCGTTTCCTCCTGAAAAACTGTTTTTT
medium-sized	TRBJ1-5	TRBV27	NA	CASSSSPWPQHF	TGTGCCAGCAGTTCATCCCCTTGGCCCCAGCATTTT
NA	TRBJ2-7	TRBV7-2	NA	CASRDNEGYEQYF	TGTGCCAGCCGGGACAACGAAGGTTACGAGCAGTACTTC
few	TRBJ1-6	TRBV12-3/TRBV12-4	NA	CASSLASGGVNSPLHF	TGTGCCAGCAGTTTAGCTTCCGGGGGCGTGAATTCACCCCTCCACTTT